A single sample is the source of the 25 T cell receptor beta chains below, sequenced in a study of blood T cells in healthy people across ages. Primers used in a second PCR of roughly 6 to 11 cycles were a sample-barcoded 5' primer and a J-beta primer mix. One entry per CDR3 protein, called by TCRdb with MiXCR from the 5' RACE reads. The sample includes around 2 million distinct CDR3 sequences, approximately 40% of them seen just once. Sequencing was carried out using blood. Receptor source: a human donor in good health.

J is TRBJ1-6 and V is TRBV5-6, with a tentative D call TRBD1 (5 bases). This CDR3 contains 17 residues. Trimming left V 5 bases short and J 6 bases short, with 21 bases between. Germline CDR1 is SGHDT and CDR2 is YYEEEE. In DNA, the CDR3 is TGTGCCAGCAGGCGGGGACGGACCATAGGCGTTAATTCACCCCTCCACTTT. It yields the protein CASRRGRTIGVNSPLHF.

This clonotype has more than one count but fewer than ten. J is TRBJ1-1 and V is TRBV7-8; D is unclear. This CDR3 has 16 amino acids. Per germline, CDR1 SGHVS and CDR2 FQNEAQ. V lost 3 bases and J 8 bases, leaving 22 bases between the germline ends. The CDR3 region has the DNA TGTGCCAGCAGCTTTTTTGGGGATCCTTCTCCCCCAGAAGCTTTCTTT. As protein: CASSFFGDPSPPEAFF. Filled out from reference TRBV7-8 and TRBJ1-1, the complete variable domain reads GAGVSQSPRYKVAKRGQDVALRCDPISGHVSLFWYQQALGQGPEFLTYFQNEAQLDKSGLPSDRFFAERPEGSVSTLKIQRTQQEDSAVYLCASSFFGDPSPPEAFFGQGTRLTVV.

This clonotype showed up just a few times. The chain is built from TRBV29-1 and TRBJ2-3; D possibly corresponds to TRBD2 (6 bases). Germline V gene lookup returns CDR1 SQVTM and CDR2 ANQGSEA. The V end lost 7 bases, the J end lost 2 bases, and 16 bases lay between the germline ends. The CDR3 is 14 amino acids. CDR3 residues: CSAHPGVPTDTQYF. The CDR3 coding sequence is TGCAGCGCCCACCCGGGAGTCCCCACAGATACGCAGTATTTT.

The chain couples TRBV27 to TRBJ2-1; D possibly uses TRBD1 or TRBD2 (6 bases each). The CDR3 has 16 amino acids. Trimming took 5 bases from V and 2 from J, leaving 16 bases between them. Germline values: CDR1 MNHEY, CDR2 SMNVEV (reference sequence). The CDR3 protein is CASSTLWGDTYNEQFF. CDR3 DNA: TGTGCCAGCAGTACACTCTGGGGGGACACCTACAATGAGCAGTTCTTC.

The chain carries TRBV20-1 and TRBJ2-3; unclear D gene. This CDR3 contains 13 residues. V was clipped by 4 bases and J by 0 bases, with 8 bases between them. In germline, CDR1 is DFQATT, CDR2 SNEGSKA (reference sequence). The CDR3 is CSAKDPSTDTQYF. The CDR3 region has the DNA TGCAGTGCTAAGGACCCTAGCACAGATACGCAGTATTTT.

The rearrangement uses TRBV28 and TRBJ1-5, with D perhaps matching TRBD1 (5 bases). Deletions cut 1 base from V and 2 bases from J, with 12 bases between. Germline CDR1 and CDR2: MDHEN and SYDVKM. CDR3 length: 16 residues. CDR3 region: CASSLFGGVGNQPQHF. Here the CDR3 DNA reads TGTGCCAGCAGTTTATTTGGGGGAGTTGGCAATCAGCCCCAGCATTTT.

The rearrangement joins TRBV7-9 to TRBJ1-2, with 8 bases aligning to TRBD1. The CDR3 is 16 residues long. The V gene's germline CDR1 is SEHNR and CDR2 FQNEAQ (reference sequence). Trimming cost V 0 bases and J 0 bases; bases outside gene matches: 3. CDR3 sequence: CASSLAGTGTNYGYTF. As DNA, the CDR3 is TGTGCCAGCAGCTTAGCAGGGACAGGAACTAACTATGGCTACACCTTC.

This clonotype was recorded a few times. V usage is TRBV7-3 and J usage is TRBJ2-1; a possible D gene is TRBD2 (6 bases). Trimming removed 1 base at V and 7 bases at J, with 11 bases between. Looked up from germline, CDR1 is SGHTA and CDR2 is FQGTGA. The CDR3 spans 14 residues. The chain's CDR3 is CASSLIGGRNEQFF. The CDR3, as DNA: TGTGCCAGCAGCTTAATCGGGGGTCGTAATGAGCAGTTCTTC.

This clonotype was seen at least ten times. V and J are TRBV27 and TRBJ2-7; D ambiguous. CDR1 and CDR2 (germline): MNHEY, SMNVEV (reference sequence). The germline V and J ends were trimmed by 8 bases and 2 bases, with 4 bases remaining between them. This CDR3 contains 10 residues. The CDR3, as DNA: TGTGCCAGCGGACCCTACGAGCAGTACTTC. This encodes CASGPYEQYF.

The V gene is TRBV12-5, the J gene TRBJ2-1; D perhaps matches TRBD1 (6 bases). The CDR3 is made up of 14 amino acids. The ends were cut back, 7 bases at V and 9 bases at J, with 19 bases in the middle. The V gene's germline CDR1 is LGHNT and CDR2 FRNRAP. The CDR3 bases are TGTGCTAGTGCCCGTACTGGGACAATTAGTGAGCAGTTCTTC. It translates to CASARTGTISEQFF.

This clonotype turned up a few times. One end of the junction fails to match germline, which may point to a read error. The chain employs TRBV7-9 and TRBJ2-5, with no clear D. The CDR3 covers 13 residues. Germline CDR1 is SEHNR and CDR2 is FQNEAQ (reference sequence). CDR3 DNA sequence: TGTGCCAACAGCCGGCCCTTTTCAGAGACCCAGTACTTC. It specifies CANSRPFSETQYF.

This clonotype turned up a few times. The CDR3 DNA reads TGTGCCAGCAGCCAGGGGCTGTATTCACCCCTCCACTTT. It codes for CASSQGLYSPLHF. The V call is TRBV5-5, the J call TRBJ1-6, with TRBD1 as a possible D gene (6 bases). This CDR3 has 13 amino acids. V lost 4 bases and J lost 8, with 10 bases in between. The germline V gene encodes CDR1 SGHKS and CDR2 YYEKEE (reference sequence).

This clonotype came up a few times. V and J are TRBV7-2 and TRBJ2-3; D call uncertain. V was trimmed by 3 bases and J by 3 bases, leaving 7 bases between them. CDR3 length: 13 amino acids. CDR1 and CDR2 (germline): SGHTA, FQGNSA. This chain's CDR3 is CASSFWRTDTQYF. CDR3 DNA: TGTGCCAGCAGCTTCTGGCGGACAGATACGCAGTATTTT.

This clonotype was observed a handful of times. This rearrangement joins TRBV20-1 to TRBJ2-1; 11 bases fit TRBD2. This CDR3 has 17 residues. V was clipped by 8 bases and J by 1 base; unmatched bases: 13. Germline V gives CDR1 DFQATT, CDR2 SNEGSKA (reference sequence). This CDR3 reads CSPAASGGQGSYNEQFF. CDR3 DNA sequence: TGCAGTCCAGCGGCTAGCGGGGGGCAGGGGTCCTACAATGAGCAGTTCTTC.

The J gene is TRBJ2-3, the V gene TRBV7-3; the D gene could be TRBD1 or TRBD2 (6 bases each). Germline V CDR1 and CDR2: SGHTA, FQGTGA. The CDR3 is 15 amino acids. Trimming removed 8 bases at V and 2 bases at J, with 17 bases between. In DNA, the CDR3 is TGTGCCAGCGCCCCGGGGGCGGGGTCCACAGATACGCAGTATTTT. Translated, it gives CASAPGAGSTDTQYF.

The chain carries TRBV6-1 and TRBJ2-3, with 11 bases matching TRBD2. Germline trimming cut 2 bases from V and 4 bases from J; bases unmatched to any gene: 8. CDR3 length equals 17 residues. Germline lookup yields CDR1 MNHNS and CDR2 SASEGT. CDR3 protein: CASSEFSGGGSADTQYF. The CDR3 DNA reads TGTGCCAGCAGTGAATTTAGCGGGGGGGGGTCTGCAGATACGCAGTATTTT.

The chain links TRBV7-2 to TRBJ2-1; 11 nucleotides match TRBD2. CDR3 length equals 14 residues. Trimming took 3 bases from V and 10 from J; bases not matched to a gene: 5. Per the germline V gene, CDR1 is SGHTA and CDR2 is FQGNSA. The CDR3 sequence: CASSFSGGAEEQFF. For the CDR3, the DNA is TGTGCCAGCAGCTTTAGCGGGGGGGCTGAGGAGCAGTTCTTC. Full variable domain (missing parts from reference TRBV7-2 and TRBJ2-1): GAGVSQSPSNKVTEKGKDVELRCDPISGHTALYWYRQSLGQGLEFLIYFQGNSAPDKSGLPSDRFSAERTGGSVSTLTIQRTQQEDSAVYLCASSFSGGAEEQFFGPGTRLTVL.

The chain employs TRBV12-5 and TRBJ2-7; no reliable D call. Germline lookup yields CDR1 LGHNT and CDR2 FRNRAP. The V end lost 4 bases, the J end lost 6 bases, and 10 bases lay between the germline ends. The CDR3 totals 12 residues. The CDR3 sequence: CASGWNLPEQYF. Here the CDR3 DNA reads TGTGCTAGTGGTTGGAACCTTCCCGAGCAGTACTTC.

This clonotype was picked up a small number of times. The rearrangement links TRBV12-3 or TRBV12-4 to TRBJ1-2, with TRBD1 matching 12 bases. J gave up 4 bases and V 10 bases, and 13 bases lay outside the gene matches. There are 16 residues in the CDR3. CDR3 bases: TGTGCCAACAGCCCCTTAGCGGGACAGGGGGCCTATGGCTACACCTTC. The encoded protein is CANSPLAGQGAYGYTF.

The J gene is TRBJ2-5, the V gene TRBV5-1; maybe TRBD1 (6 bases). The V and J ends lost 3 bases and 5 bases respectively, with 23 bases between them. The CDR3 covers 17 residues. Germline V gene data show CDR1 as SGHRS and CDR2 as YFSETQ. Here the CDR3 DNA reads TGCGCCAGCAGCTCGCTCTTACAACACAGGGTTCGTGAGACCCAGTACTTC. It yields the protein CASSSLLQHRVRETQYF.

The CDR3 DNA sequence: TGTGCCAGCGGACAGGGGTCACCTGGAACTAATGAAAAACTGTTTTTT. Its protein is CASGQGSPGTNEKLFF. The chain carries TRBV6-6 and TRBJ1-4; 9 bases map to TRBD1. This CDR3 region has 16 residues. The V gene end was trimmed by 8 bases and the J gene end by 1 base; junction bases not matched to a gene: 8. Germline V gene data show CDR1 as MNHNY and CDR2 as SVGAGI (reference sequence).

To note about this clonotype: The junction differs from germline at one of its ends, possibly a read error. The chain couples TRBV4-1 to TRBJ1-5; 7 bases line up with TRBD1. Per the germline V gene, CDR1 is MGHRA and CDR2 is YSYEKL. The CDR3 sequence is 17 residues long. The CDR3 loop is CASNQDGQGGINQPQHF. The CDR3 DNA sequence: TGCGCCAGCAACCAAGATGGCCAAGGGGGCATTAATCAGCCCCAGCATTTT.

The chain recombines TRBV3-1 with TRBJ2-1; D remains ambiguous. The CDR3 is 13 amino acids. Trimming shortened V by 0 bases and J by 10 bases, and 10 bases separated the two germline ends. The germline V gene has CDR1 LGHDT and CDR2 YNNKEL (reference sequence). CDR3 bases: TGTGCCAGCAGCCAAGAAAGAAACGGCGAGCAGTTCTTC. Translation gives CASSQERNGEQFF.

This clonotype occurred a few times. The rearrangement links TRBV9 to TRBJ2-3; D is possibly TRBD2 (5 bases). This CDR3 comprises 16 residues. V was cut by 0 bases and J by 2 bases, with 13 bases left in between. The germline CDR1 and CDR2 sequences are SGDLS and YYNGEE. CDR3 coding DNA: TGTGCCAGCAGCGTAGAGAGCGGCCTTATCACAGATACGCAGTATTTT. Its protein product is CASSVESGLITDTQYF.

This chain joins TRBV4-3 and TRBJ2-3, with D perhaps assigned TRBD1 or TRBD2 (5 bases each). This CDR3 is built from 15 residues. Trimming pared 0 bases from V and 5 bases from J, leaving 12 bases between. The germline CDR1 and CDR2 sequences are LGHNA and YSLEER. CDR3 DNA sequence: TGCGCCAGCAGCCAAGATCGGGGCGACCTAGATACGCAGTATTTT. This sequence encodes CASSQDRGDLDTQYF.